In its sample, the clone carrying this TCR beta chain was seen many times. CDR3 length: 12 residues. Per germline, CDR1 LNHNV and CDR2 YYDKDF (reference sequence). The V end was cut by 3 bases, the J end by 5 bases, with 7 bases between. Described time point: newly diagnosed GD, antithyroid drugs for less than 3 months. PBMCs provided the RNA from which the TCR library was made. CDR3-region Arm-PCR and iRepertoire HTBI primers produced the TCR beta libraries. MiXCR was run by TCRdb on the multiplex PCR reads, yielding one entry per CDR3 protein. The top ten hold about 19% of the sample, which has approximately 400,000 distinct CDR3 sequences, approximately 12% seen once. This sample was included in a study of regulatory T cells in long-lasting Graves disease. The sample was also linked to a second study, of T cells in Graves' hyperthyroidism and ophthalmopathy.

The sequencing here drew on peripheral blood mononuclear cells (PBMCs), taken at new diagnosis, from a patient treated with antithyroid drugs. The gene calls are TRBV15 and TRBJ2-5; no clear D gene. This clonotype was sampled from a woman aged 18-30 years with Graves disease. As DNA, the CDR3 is TGTGCCACCAGCAGCAAATGGGAGACCCAGTACTTC. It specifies CATSSKWETQYF.